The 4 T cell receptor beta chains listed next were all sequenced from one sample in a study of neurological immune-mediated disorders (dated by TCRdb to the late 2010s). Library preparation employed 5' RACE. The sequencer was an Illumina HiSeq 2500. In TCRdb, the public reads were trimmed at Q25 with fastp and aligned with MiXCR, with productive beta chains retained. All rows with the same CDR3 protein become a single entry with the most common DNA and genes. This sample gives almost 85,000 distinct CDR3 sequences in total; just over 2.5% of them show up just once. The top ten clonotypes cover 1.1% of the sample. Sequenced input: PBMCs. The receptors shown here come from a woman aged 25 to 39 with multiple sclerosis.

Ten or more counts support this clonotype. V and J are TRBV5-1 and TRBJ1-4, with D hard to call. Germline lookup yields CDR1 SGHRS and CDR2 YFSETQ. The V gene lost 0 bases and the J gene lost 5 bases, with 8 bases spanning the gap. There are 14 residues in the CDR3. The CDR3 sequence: CASSLGQGNEKLFF. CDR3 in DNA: TGCGCCAGCAGCTTGGGACAAGGAAATGAAAAACTGTTTTTT.

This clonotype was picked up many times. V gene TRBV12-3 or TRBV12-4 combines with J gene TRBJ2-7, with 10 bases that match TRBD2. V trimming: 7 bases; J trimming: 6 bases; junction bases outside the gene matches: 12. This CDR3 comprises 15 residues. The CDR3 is CASTSQASGSSEQYF. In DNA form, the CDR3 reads TGTGCCAGCACCTCCCAGGCTAGCGGGAGTTCCGAGCAGTACTTC.

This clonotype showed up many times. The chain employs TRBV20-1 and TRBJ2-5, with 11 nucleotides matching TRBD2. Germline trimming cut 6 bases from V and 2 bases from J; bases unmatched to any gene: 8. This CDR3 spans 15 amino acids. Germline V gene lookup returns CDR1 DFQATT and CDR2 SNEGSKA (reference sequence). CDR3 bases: TGCAGTGCCCTCAGAGCTAGCGGGAGGCAAGAGACCCAGTACTTC. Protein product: CSALRASGRQETQYF.

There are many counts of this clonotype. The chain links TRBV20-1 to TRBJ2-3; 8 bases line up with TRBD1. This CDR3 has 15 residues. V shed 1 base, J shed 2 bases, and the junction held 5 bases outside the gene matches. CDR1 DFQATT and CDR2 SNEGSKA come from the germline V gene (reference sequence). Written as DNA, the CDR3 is TGCAGTGCTAGAGGCAGGACAGGGTACACAGATACGCAGTATTTT. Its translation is CSARGRTGYTDTQYF.